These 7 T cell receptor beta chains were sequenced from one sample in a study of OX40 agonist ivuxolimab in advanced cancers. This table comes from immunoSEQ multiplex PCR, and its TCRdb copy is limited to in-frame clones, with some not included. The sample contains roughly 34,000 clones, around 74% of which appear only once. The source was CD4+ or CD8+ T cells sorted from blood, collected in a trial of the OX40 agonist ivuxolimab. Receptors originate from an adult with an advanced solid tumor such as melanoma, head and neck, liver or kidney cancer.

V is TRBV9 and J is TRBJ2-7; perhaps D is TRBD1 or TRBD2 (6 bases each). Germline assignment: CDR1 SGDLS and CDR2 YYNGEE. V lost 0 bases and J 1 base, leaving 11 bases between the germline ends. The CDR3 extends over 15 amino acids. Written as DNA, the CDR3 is TGTGCCAGCAGCGTAGGAGAGGGGGGATCCTACGAGCAGTACTTC. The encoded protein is CASSVGEGGSYEQYF.

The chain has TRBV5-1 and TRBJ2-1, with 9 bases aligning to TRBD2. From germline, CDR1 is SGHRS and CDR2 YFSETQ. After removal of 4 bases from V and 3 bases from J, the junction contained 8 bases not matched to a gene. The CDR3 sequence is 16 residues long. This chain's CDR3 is CASSKSGTSFYNEQFF. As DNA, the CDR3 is TGCGCCAGCAGCAAATCCGGGACTAGCTTCTACAATGAGCAGTTCTTC.

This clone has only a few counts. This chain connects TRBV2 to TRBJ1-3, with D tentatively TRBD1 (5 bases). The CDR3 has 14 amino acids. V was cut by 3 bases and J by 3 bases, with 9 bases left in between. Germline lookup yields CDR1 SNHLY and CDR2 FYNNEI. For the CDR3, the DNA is TGTGCCAGCAGTGATCAAGGGGTTGGAAACACCATATATTTT. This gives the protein CASSDQGVGNTIYF.

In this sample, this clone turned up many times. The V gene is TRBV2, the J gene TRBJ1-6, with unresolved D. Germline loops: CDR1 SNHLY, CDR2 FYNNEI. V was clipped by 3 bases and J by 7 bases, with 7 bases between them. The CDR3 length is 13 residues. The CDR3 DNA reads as TGTGCCAGCAGTGAGTTGCAAAATTCACCCCTCCACTTT. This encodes CASSELQNSPLHF.

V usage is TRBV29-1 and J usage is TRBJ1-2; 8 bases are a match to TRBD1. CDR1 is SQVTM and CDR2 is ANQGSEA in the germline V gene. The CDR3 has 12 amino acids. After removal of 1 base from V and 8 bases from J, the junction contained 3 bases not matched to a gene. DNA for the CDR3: TGCAGCGTTGAAGGACAGGGGAAGGGCTACACCTTC. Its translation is CSVEGQGKGYTF.

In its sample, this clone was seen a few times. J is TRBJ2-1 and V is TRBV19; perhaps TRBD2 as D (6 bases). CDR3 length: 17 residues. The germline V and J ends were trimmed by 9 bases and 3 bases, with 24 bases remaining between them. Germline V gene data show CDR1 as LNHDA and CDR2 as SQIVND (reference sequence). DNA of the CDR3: TGTGCCAGCAAATTAACGGGGCGGGGATTATTCTACAATGAGCAGTTCTTC. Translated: CASKLTGRGLFYNEQFF. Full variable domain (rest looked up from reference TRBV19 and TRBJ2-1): DGGITQSPKYLFRKEGQNVTLSCEQNLNHDAMYWYRQDPGQGLRLIYYSQIVNDFQKGDIAEGYSVSREKKESFPLTVTSAQKNPTAFYLCASKLTGRGLFYNEQFFGPGTRLTVL.

CDR3 nucleotides: TGTGCCAGCAGCCCCGGTGTTGGCGGGGCGAACACCGGGGAGCTGTTTTTT. Protein product: CASSPGVGGANTGELFF. The V gene is TRBV9, the J gene TRBJ2-2; possibly TRBD2 for D (6 bases). Germline lookup yields CDR1 SGDLS and CDR2 YYNGEE. Trimming left V 4 bases short and J 0 bases short, with 16 bases between. CDR3 size: 17 residues.